This TCR beta chain appears in the sequencing data of a study of CD8 T cells in Susac syndrome. Sequencing of TCR beta was undertaken in CD8+ and CD4+ T cells derived from blood. Relapsing-remitting disease, either stable or active, was present in the multiple sclerosis controls, who were treatment-naive patients. A quantity of about 0.45 to 1 ug RNA underwent reverse transcription using random hexamers. A multiplex approach, immunoSEQ multiplex PCR, amplified TCR beta CDR3 across 54 Vbeta and 13 Jbeta. TCRdb processed the immunoSEQ multiplex PCR reads anew with MiXCR; each CDR3 protein has one entry. This repertoire shows some 63,000 distinct CDR3 sequences, approximately 94% found once; its top ten account for 0.56%. Notes on the study in general: That the number of individuals in its TCR sequencing and HLA analysis was relatively small was acknowledged by the study.

The germline CDR1 and CDR2 sequences are LGHDT and YNNKEL (reference sequence). The CDR3 loop spans 14 amino acids. Trimming pared 0 bases from V and 2 bases from J, leaving 8 bases between. With regard to this clonotype: The antigen is undetermined.

The receptor comes from a human donor with multiple sclerosis. V usage is TRBV3-1 and J usage is TRBJ2-7; D unresolved. Sequencing was carried out using CD8+ T cells from PBMCs. The CDR3: CASSQDGLAYEQYF. The CDR3, as DNA: TGTGCCAGCAGCCAAGATGGGCTAGCCTACGAGCAGTACTTC.